Following are 27 T cell receptor beta chains from one sample sequenced in a study of T cells in Graves' hyperthyroidism and ophthalmopathy. There were TCR beta CDR3 regions amplified from RNA transcripts. Researchers ran a first-round RT-PCR on the TCR CDR3 using the HTBI primer set. TCRdb called the multiplex PCR reads again in MiXCR, with one record for every CDR3 protein. Here the sample spans about 600,000 distinct CDR3 sequences, roughly 16% being singletons. The specimen sequenced was blood. The receptors derive from a woman in her thirties or forties with Graves' ophthalmopathy.

As concerns this clonotype: An end of the junction does not agree with germline; a read error may underlie this. The rearrangement uses TRBV20-1 and TRBJ2-5; TRBD2 aligns across 8 bases. CDR1 and CDR2 from the germline V gene are DFQATT and SNEGSKA (reference sequence). This CDR3 contains 14 residues. Here the CDR3 reads CSGLGGGGQETQCF. In DNA, the CDR3 is TGCAGTGGCCTGGGGGGCGGGGGGCAAGAGACCCAGTGCTTC.

This rearrangement joins TRBV7-9 to TRBJ2-1, with D hard to call. V lost 3 bases and J lost 7, with 19 bases in between. The CDR3 is made up of 16 amino acids. CDR1 is SEHNR and CDR2 is FQNEAQ in the germline V gene (reference sequence). The CDR3 coding sequence is TGTGCCAGCAGCTTGCGAGGTATTACCTTACAGAATGAGCAGTTCTTC. This translates into CASSLRGITLQNEQFF.

V usage is TRBV12-3 or TRBV12-4 and J usage is TRBJ2-2; maybe TRBD1 (6 bases). CDR3 size: 15 residues. V was cut by 8 bases and J by 1 base, with 14 bases left in between. In DNA form, the CDR3 reads TGTGCCAGCGACGACCGGGACAAGAACACCGGGGAGCTGTTTTTT. It is translated as CASDDRDKNTGELFF.

This clonotype was counted a few times. The genes are TRBV5-1 and TRBJ2-2; D remains ambiguous. Per germline, CDR1 SGHRS and CDR2 YFSETQ. This CDR3 is 13 amino acids long. V lost 5 bases and J lost 8, with 13 bases in between. The CDR3 coding sequence is TGCGCCAGCAGACCCCCCCCGGAGGGGGAGCTGTTTTTT. Amino acid sequence: CASRPPPEGELFF.

Only a few counts were recorded for this clonotype. The genes are TRBV6-1 and TRBJ1-5; the match to TRBD1 covers 7 bases. CDR3 size: 15 residues. From germline, CDR1 is MNHNS and CDR2 SASEGT. The J segment lost 3 bases and the V segment lost 5 bases, leaving 7 bases of the junction unmatched. This CDR3 reads CASSPGGGYNQPQHF. CDR3 in DNA: TGTGCCAGCAGTCCCGGAGGGGGCTACAATCAGCCCCAGCATTTT.

This clonotype was found many times. The rearrangement joins TRBV12-3 or TRBV12-4 to TRBJ2-7; no definite D call. V lost 6 bases, J lost 10 bases, and 13 bases lay in between. This CDR3 is built from 11 residues. CDR3: CASSAGTLQYF. CDR3 DNA sequence: TGTGCCAGCAGCGCCGGTACACTTCAGTACTTC.

As regards this clonotype: This could be a read error, since a much larger clone is one nucleotide away. The rearrangement uses TRBV28 and TRBJ2-1; 10 positions match TRBD2. The J segment lost 8 bases and the V segment lost 6 bases, leaving 7 bases of the junction unmatched. The CDR3 extends over 14 amino acids. Germline loops: CDR1 MDHEN, CDR2 SYDVKM. The CDR3 DNA is TGTGCCAGCAGATTGGCTAGCGGGAGACATGAGCAGTTCTTC. This translates into CASRLASGRHEQFF.

This clonotype was picked up many times. The chain joins TRBV6-5 to TRBJ2-7, with TRBD1 identical over 11 bases. Germline V gene sequence: CDR1 MNHEY, CDR2 SVGAGI. V trimming: 0 bases; J trimming: 2 bases; junction bases outside the gene matches: 3. This CDR3 has 16 amino acids. In nucleotides, the CDR3 is TGTGCCAGCAGTTACTCGTGGGACAGGGGGACCTACGAGCAGTACTTC. Encoded protein: CASSYSWDRGTYEQYF.

The table lists this clonotype with a few counts. An end of the junction differs from the germline gene, which may be a read error. The chain employs TRBV2 and TRBJ2-7; tentatively, D is TRBD1 (6 bases). CDR3 size: 14 residues. Germline assignment: CDR1 SNHLY and CDR2 FYNNEI. CDR3 coding DNA: TGTGCCAGCAGTGTCAGACAGGTTTCCTGCGAGCAGTACTTC. This encodes CASSVRQVSCEQYF.

In this sample, this clonotype turned up a few times. V is TRBV6-1 and J is TRBJ2-7, with 7 bases aligning to TRBD1. The CDR3 runs to 15 residues. V gave up 2 bases and J gave up 3 bases; unmatched junction bases: 7. Germline V CDR1 and CDR2: MNHNS, SASEGT. The CDR3 protein is CASSEQTGTHYEQYF. The CDR3 region has the DNA TGTGCCAGCAGTGAACAGACAGGGACCCACTACGAGCAGTACTTC.

The CDR3 loop reads CASSPPAGPKNIQYF. Written as DNA, the CDR3 is TGTGCCAGCAGCCCTCCGGCAGGGCCCAAAAACATTCAGTACTTC. The rearrangement uses TRBV5-6 and TRBJ2-4, with D perhaps matching TRBD1 (5 bases). Trimming left V 4 bases short and J 2 bases short, with 13 bases between. This CDR3 is 15 amino acids long. Germline V gene sequence: CDR1 SGHDT, CDR2 YYEEEE.

Note on this clonotype: A much larger clonotype is one base distant, so this may be a read error. The V gene is TRBV2, the J gene TRBJ2-3; TRBD1 matches at 7 bases. The J call may not be correct, given that the DNA end is closer to TRBJ1-5. The CDR3 loop spans 15 amino acids. Germline CDR1 SNHLY, CDR2 FYNNEI. The CDR3, as DNA: TGTGCCAGCAGTGAAGGACAGGGCGTTAGAGATACGCAGCATTTT. Translating gives CASSEGQGVRDTQHF.

This clonotype was found many times. The V and J genes are TRBV3-1 and TRBJ1-1; perhaps TRBD1 as D (5 bases). Germline loops: CDR1 LGHDT, CDR2 YNNKEL (reference sequence). The V gene lost 5 bases and the J gene lost 6 bases, with 16 bases spanning the gap. This CDR3 is built from 14 residues. CDR3 bases: TGTGCCAGCAGCAAGCGTAGGGTGGGACCTGAAGCTTTCTTT. Its protein product is CASSKRRVGPEAFF.

V and J are TRBV18 and TRBJ2-7, with unresolved D. V dropped 3 bases and J dropped 5 bases, with 14 bases sitting between them. The germline CDR1 and CDR2 sequences are KGHSH and LQKENI. This CDR3 has 14 amino acids. The DNA for the CDR3 is TGTGCCAGCTCACCTGGACCGGGCCAGAACGAGCAGTACTTC. Protein: CASSPGPGQNEQYF.

V is TRBV12-3 or TRBV12-4 and J is TRBJ1-6; D remains ambiguous. The CDR3 has 14 residues. Trimming left V 0 bases short and J 7 bases short, with 7 bases between. The CDR3 sequence: CASSLALENSPLHF. CDR3 DNA sequence: TGTGCCAGCAGTTTAGCGCTGGAGAATTCACCCCTCCACTTT.

The J gene is TRBJ2-4, the V gene TRBV18; D assignment may be TRBD1 or TRBD2 (5 bases each). The V end was cut by 0 bases, the J end by 7 bases, with 10 bases between. The germline gives CDR1 KGHSH, CDR2 LQKENI. The CDR3 has 14 amino acids. The CDR3 here is CASSPPGPSNIQYF. The CDR3 nucleotides are TGTGCCAGCTCACCACCGGGACCATCGAACATTCAGTACTTC.

The table lists this clonotype with many counts. Sequence at one end of the junction differs from germline and may be a read error. The chain has TRBV5-1 and TRBJ2-3; possibly TRBD1 for D (6 bases). Germline CDR1 SGHRS, CDR2 YFSETQ. The CDR3 is 14 amino acids. The CDR3 spells CASSLTGLTDAQYF. CDR3 DNA: TGCGCCAGCAGCTTAACAGGGTTGACAGATGCGCAGTATTTT. Complete variable domain (other parts from reference TRBV5-1 and TRBJ2-3): KAGVTQTPRYLIKTRGQQVTLSCSPISGHRSVSWYQQTPGQGLQFLFEYFSETQRNKGNFPGRFSGRQFSNSRSEMNVSTLELGDSALYLCASSLTGLTDAQYFGPGTRLTVL.

This clonotype was detected ten times or more. In DNA, the CDR3 is TGCAGTGCTAGAGATACTTTAGAGGGGGCCGGCGGAAAACTGTTTTTT. It is translated as CSARDTLEGAGGKLFF. The chain combines TRBV20-1 with TRBJ1-4; TRBD1 agrees at 7 bases. This CDR3 is built from 16 residues. Germline V gives CDR1 DFQATT, CDR2 SNEGSKA (reference sequence). V shed 0 bases, J shed 10 bases, and the junction held 14 bases outside the gene matches.

This clonotype was observed many times. J is TRBJ1-2 and V is TRBV30; D not resolved. The CDR3 spans 15 residues. V lost 1 base, J lost 4 bases, and 16 bases lay in between. Germline V CDR1 and CDR2: GTSNPN, SVGIG (reference sequence). The CDR3 is CAWSEERRRPYGYTF. Here the CDR3 DNA reads TGTGCCTGGAGTGAGGAGCGGCGCAGGCCCTATGGCTACACCTTC.

Ten or more counts support this clonotype. V is TRBV28 and J is TRBJ1-5, with D unresolved. Germline V gene sequence: CDR1 MDHEN, CDR2 SYDVKM. This CDR3 region has 15 residues. Trimming removed 6 bases at V and 2 bases at J, with 14 bases between. This CDR3 reads CASRQNLGGNQPQHF. CDR3 nucleotide sequence: TGTGCCAGCAGACAGAATTTGGGTGGCAATCAGCCCCAGCATTTT.

This clonotype was seen ten or more times. This rearrangement joins TRBV7-3 to TRBJ2-5; D is unresolved. Between the trimmed V and J ends, which lost 1 base and 5 bases, there was a span of 8 bases. This CDR3 comprises 13 residues. Germline CDR1 and CDR2: SGHTA and FQGTGA. The CDR3 bases are TGTGCCAGCAGCTTAAGCGGCGTCGAGACCCAGTACTTC. Protein sequence: CASSLSGVETQYF.

With respect to this clonotype: A much larger clone differs from this one at a single base, so this may be a read error. The J gene is TRBJ1-2, the V gene TRBV2; D is ambiguous. Germline V lookup: CDR1 SNHLY, CDR2 FYNNEI. The length of the CDR3 is 14 residues. CDR3 region: CAGSVVSHTYGYTF. The CDR3 nucleotides are TGTGCCGGCAGTGTCGTCAGCCATACCTATGGCTACACCTTC.

This clonotype occurred a few times. The chain uses TRBV27 and TRBJ1-2; TRBD1 matches 9 bases. The CDR3 consists of 13 residues. V dropped 6 bases and J dropped 5; count of bases not matched to a gene: 4. Germline CDR1 is MNHEY and CDR2 is SMNVEV (reference sequence). In DNA form, the CDR3 reads TGTGCCAGCAGCTACAGGGGGCTTTATGGCTACACCTTC. Residues: CASSYRGLYGYTF.

The table lists this clonotype with many counts. The genes are TRBV10-3 and TRBJ2-1, with TRBD2 identical over 8 bases. Germline V gives CDR1 ENHRY, CDR2 SYGVKD. The V segment lost 0 bases and the J segment 2 bases; nucleotides outside the gene matches: 9. The CDR3 runs to 18 residues. The CDR3: CAISESRGEGLAYNEQFF. The CDR3 DNA reads TGTGCCATCAGTGAGTCCAGGGGAGAGGGACTAGCCTACAATGAGCAGTTCTTC.

This clonotype was seen only a few times. The chain couples TRBV6-1 to TRBJ1-5, with TRBD1 identical over 8 bases. CDR3 length equals 15 residues. In germline, CDR1 is MNHNS, CDR2 SASEGT. The trim removed 5 bases at V and 9 bases at J, leaving 12 bases unmatched. The CDR3 protein is CASSNDRGFAWPQHF. The CDR3 nucleotides read TGTGCCAGCAGTAACGACAGGGGCTTTGCGTGGCCCCAGCATTTT.

The chain uses TRBV29-1 and TRBJ1-6; D is unresolved. The CDR3 consists of 13 residues. Trimming pared 4 bases from V and 10 bases from J, leaving 14 bases between. Germline V gene sequence: CDR1 SQVTM, CDR2 ANQGSEA. The CDR3 coding sequence is TGCAGCGTTGCTCTCGGGGAAGGATCACCCCTCCACTTT. It codes for CSVALGEGSPLHF.

The table lists this clonotype with many counts. V usage is TRBV6-1 and J usage is TRBJ1-1, with a weak D call TRBD1 (5 bases). Trimming took 4 bases from V and 11 from J, leaving 17 bases between them. The CDR3 runs to 13 residues. Looked up from germline, CDR1 is MNHNS and CDR2 is SASEGT. For the CDR3, the DNA is TGTGCCAGCAGTGCTCGCGGGAAACAGGACGCTTTCTTT. This encodes CASSARGKQDAFF.